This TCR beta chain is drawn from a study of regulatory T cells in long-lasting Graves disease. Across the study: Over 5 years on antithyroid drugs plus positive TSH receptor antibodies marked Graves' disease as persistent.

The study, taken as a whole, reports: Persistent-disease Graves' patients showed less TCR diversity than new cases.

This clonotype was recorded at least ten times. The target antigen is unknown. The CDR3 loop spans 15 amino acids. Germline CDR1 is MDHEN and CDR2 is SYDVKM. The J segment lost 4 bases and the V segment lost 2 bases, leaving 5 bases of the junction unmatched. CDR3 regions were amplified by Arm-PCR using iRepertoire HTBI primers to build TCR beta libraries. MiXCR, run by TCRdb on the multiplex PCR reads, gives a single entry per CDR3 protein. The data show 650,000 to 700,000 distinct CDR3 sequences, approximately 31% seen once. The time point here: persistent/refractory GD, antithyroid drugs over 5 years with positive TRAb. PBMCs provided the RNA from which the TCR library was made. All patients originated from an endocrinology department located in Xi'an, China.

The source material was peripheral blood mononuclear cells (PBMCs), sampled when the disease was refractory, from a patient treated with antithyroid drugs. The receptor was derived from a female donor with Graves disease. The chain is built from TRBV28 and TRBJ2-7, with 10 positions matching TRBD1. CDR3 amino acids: CASSLVRQGAYEQYF. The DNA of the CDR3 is TGTGCCAGCAGTTTAGTTAGACAGGGGGCTTACGAGCAGTACTTC.